This T cell receptor (beta chain) appears in the sequencing data of a study of regulatory T cells in long-lasting Graves disease. Time point defined: newly diagnosed GD, antithyroid drugs for less than 3 months. Construction of the TCR library relied on RNA isolated from PBMCs. Blood from the periphery, approximately 8.5 milliliters in all, was drawn into EDTA tubes. The CDR3 has 15 amino acids. Per germline, CDR1 LNHDA and CDR2 SQIVND (reference sequence). V lost 1 base to trimming and J lost 0 bases, with 10 bases between them. This clonotype was found a few times. In building TCR beta libraries, iRepertoire HTBI primers were used together with Arm-PCR of CDR3 regions. TCRdb itself ran the multiplex PCR reads through MiXCR, one entry per CDR3 protein. The sample has about 420,000 distinct CDR3 sequences; roughly 15% are singletons. These data also formed part of another study, on T cells in Graves' hyperthyroidism and ophthalmopathy. From that study: Uncontrolled infection, other autoimmune disease, pregnancy or lactation disqualified patients from enrolment. TCR CDR3 regions were first amplified by RT-PCR with HTBI primers. Ophthalmopathy, which appeared later, was predicted by the model a median about 6.8 months before onset.

The receptor was derived from a woman younger than 30 with Graves disease. This chain connects TRBV19 to TRBJ2-7; D is possibly TRBD2 (6 bases). The sequences come from peripheral blood mononuclear cells (PBMCs), collected at new diagnosis, from a patient treated with antithyroid drugs. This CDR3 reads CASSIGDGSSYEQYF. CDR3 DNA sequence: TGTGCCAGTAGTATAGGCGACGGGAGCTCCTACGAGCAGTACTTC.